Following are 27 T cell receptor beta chains from one sample sequenced in a study of T cells in Graves' hyperthyroidism and ophthalmopathy. Regions amplified from RNA transcripts were the TCR beta CDR3 regions. Using the HTBI primer set, a first-round RT-PCR was run on the TCR CDR3. MiXCR, run by TCRdb on the multiplex PCR reads, gives a single entry per CDR3 protein. The sample yields under 400,000 distinct CDR3 sequences, approximately 15% seen once. Sequences were obtained from blood. Receptors were obtained from a young woman with Graves' hyperthyroidism that later progressed to Graves' ophthalmopathy.

V and J are TRBV15 and TRBJ2-4; 9 nucleotides agree with TRBD2. CDR1 is LNHNV, CDR2 YYDKDF, per germline (reference sequence). The CDR3 has 15 amino acids. The V and J ends lost 5 bases and 0 bases, in that order; junction bases with no gene match: 2. The CDR3 protein is CATSGLALAKNIQYF. In DNA form, the CDR3 reads TGTGCCACCAGCGGACTAGCGCTAGCCAAAAACATTCAGTACTTC.

At least ten counts were recorded for this clonotype. In DNA, the CDR3 is TGCAGTGCTCTCATAAGCTATGGCTACACCTTC. Translating it yields CSALISYGYTF. The chain recombines TRBV20-1 with TRBJ1-2; D is uncertain. The CDR3 loop spans 11 amino acids. Per germline, CDR1 DFQATT and CDR2 SNEGSKA (reference sequence). Between the trimmed V and J ends, which lost 5 bases and 4 bases, there was a span of 8 bases.

As concerns this clonotype: Just one base apart from a much larger clone, this may be a read error. V gene TRBV13 combines with J gene TRBJ2-7; D ambiguous. This CDR3 has 14 amino acids. Germline V gene sequence: CDR1 PRHDT, CDR2 FYEKMQ (reference sequence). Here the CDR3 DNA reads TGTGCCAGCAGCTTTTCCGAGCGCTCCCACGAGCAGTACTTC. It specifies CASSFSERSHEQYF.

In its sample, this clonotype was seen many times. The J gene is TRBJ1-1, the V gene TRBV29-1; no clear D gene. CDR3 length equals 12 residues. Germline V gives CDR1 SQVTM, CDR2 ANQGSEA. Trimming pared 2 bases from V and 1 base from J, leaving 5 bases between. The CDR3 sequence: CSVELGNTEAFF. CDR3 DNA: TGCAGCGTTGAACTGGGGAACACTGAAGCTTTCTTT.

This clonotype was detected ten times or more. The chain carries TRBV29-1 and TRBJ2-1; D is unresolved. The CDR3 is 12 residues long. Germline CDR1 is SQVTM and CDR2 is ANQGSEA. Trimming took 4 bases from V and 8 from J, leaving 12 bases between them. The CDR3 region is CSVAAEVHEQFF. Here the CDR3 DNA reads TGCAGCGTTGCGGCCGAGGTCCATGAGCAGTTCTTC.

Comment on this clonotype: This could be a read error, since a much larger clone is one nucleotide away. The chain combines TRBV20-1 with TRBJ1-6, with unresolved D. CDR1 and CDR2 (germline): DFQATT, SNEGSKA (reference sequence). The V gene lost 5 bases and the J gene lost 6 bases, with 26 bases spanning the gap. This CDR3 comprises 18 residues. The CDR3 sequence: CSAPGGRAAYYGNSPLHF. As DNA, the CDR3 is TGCAGTGCTCCGGGTGGGAGGGCCGCTTACTATGGTAATTCACCCCTCCACTTT.

This clonotype has just a few counts. V is TRBV7-2 and J is TRBJ2-3, with D unresolved. CDR1 and CDR2 (germline): SGHTA, FQGNSA. The CDR3 sequence is 14 residues long. Trimming stripped 3 bases from V and 1 base from J, with 8 bases between. The CDR3 region is CASSFAGGTDTQYF. The CDR3, as DNA: TGTGCCAGCAGCTTTGCAGGTGGCACAGATACGCAGTATTTT. The variable domain in full, with the rest retrieved from reference TRBV7-2 and TRBJ2-3, is GAGVSQSPSNKVTEKGKDVELRCDPISGHTALYWYRQSLGQGLEFLIYFQGNSAPDKSGLPSDRFSAERTGGSVSTLTIQRTQQEDSAVYLCASSFAGGTDTQYFGPGTRLTVL.

The sample holds a few counts of this clonotype. The CDR3, as DNA: TGCGCCAGCAGCCAAGGGGACAGGTACACCGGGGAGCTGTTTTTT. Its protein is CASSQGDRYTGELFF. The chain carries TRBV4-3 and TRBJ2-2, with TRBD1 matching over 8 bases. Germline lookup yields CDR1 LGHNA and CDR2 YSLEER. This CDR3 is 15 amino acids long. Trimming cost V 1 base and J 3 bases; bases outside gene matches: 1.

Notes on this clonotype: A read error is likely, as this CDR3 ends without the conserved phenylalanine or tryptophan. The chain uses TRBV6-5 and TRBJ2-7, with D unresolved. CDR1 MNHEY and CDR2 SVGAGI come from the germline V gene. CDR3 length equals 13 residues. Trimming pared 0 bases from V and 6 bases from J, leaving 9 bases between. The CDR3 is CASSYSIDREQYL. In nucleotides, the CDR3 is TGTGCCAGCAGTTACTCGATAGACCGCGAGCAGTACCTC.

This clonotype showed up just a few times. V and J are TRBV18 and TRBJ1-1; D is unclear. The CDR3 extends over 15 amino acids. Trimming removed 2 bases at V and 4 bases at J, with 14 bases between. The germline V gene has CDR1 KGHSH and CDR2 LQKENI. The CDR3 region has the DNA TGTGCCAGCTCACCAATGGCCCTGGGCCCCACTGAAGCTTTCTTT. This sequence encodes CASSPMALGPTEAFF. The variable domain in full, completed from reference TRBV18 and TRBJ1-1, reads NAGVMQNPRHLVRRRGQEARLRCSPMKGHSHVYWYRQLPEEGLKFMVYLQKENIIDESGMPKERFSAEFPKEGPSILRIQQVVRGDSAAYFCASSPMALGPTEAFFGQGTRLTVV.

This clonotype was seen more than once but under ten times. The CDR3 region has the DNA TGTGCCAGCAGCTTGGGGGGGGGAGTGGGCGAGCAGTACTTC. Its translation is CASSLGGGVGEQYF. This sequence joins TRBV5-6 and TRBJ2-7; 7 nucleotides line up with TRBD2. The trim removed 0 bases at V and 6 bases at J, leaving 6 bases unmatched. The CDR3 covers 14 residues. Germline V gene sequence: CDR1 SGHDT, CDR2 YYEEEE.

This clonotype was detected only once. The chain is built from TRBV27 and TRBJ1-1; TRBD1 might be the D (6 bases). V gave up 6 bases and J gave up 0 bases, with 14 bases separating them. Germline CDR1 is MNHEY and CDR2 is SMNVEV (reference sequence). The CDR3 runs 15 residues. CDR3 amino acids: CASRMGGDMNTEAFF. The DNA of the CDR3 is TGTGCCAGCAGGATGGGAGGGGACATGAACACTGAAGCTTTCTTT.

The chain joins TRBV12-3 or TRBV12-4 to TRBJ2-1, with 9 bases lining up with TRBD2. The CDR3 consists of 16 residues. The J segment lost 5 bases and the V segment lost 6 bases, leaving 11 bases of the junction unmatched. Here the CDR3 DNA reads TGTGCCAGCAGGCTTTCCTACGGGACTAGCCACAATGAGCAGTTCTTC. Residues: CASRLSYGTSHNEQFF.

The sample holds many counts of this clonotype. The V gene is TRBV2, the J gene TRBJ1-6; 9 positions agree with TRBD1. The CDR3 consists of 16 residues. Per germline, CDR1 SNHLY and CDR2 FYNNEI. Trimming took 4 bases from V and 9 from J; bases not matched to a gene: 10. CDR3 nucleotides: TGTGCCAGCAGTGTTGGGACAGGGAAGAATGGTTCACCCCTCCACTTT. This encodes CASSVGTGKNGSPLHF.

The sample holds many counts of this clonotype. V usage is TRBV7-2 and J usage is TRBJ2-4; unclear D gene. The CDR3 covers 15 residues. V was clipped by 5 bases and J by 0 bases, with 11 bases between them. CDR1 is SGHTA and CDR2 is FQGNSA in the germline V gene. The CDR3 DNA follows: TGTGCCAGCAGCCGAGACACGCTAGCCAAAAACATTCAGTACTTC. This encodes CASSRDTLAKNIQYF.

There are many counts of this clonotype. The chain recombines TRBV11-2 with TRBJ1-1, with D perhaps matching TRBD1 (5 bases). The CDR3 is 17 residues long. Germline assignment: CDR1 SGHAT and CDR2 FQNNGV. V was pared by 5 bases and J by 5 bases, with 24 bases between. Written as DNA, the CDR3 is TGTGCCAGCAGCCTAAACCGTAGGGGCCAACTGGGGACTGAAGCTTTCTTT. Its translation: CASSLNRRGQLGTEAFF. Full variable domain (missing parts from reference TRBV11-2 and TRBJ1-1): EAGVAQSPRYKIIEKRQSVAFWCNPISGHATLYWYQQILGQGPKLLIQFQNNGVVDDSQLPKDRFSAERLKGVDSTLKIQPAKLEDSAVYLCASSLNRRGQLGTEAFFGQGTRLTVV.

This clonotype was recorded at least ten times. The rearrangement joins TRBV10-3 to TRBJ2-7, with D perhaps TRBD1 (5 bases). The CDR3 totals 14 residues. Per germline, CDR1 ENHRY and CDR2 SYGVKD. The V gene lost 4 bases and the J gene lost 6 bases, with 16 bases spanning the gap. DNA of the CDR3: TGTGCCATCAGTGGTGGGGCCCAAGGGCTCGAGCAGTACTTC. Protein sequence: CAISGGAQGLEQYF.

This clonotype was seen repeatedly, ten times or more. V gene TRBV20-1 combines with J gene TRBJ2-7; possibly TRBD1 or TRBD2 for D (5 bases each). Trimming cost V 1 base and J 3 bases, with 10 bases left between them. CDR1 is DFQATT and CDR2 is SNEGSKA in the germline V gene (reference sequence). The CDR3 has 13 amino acids. In DNA form, the CDR3 reads TGCAGTGCTAGAGGAGGGACGGGCTACGAGCAGTACTTC. As protein: CSARGGTGYEQYF.

The rearrangement joins TRBV3-1 to TRBJ2-7; D might be TRBD1 (5 bases). The germline V and J ends were trimmed by 4 bases and 5 bases, with 21 bases remaining between them. Germline V gives CDR1 LGHDT, CDR2 YNNKEL (reference sequence). The CDR3 is 16 amino acids. The DNA for the CDR3 is TGTGCCAGCAGCCCAGAGGCGCTACAAGCAGGGAACGAGCAGTACTTC. Residues: CASSPEALQAGNEQYF.

This clonotype was found many times. The CDR3 nucleotides read TGTGCCACGGCGCCTACTAGCGGGAGTTCAGATACGCAGTATTTT. This translates into CATAPTSGSSDTQYF. The V call is TRBV6-1, the J call TRBJ2-3; TRBD2 aligns across 11 bases. V dropped 10 bases and J dropped 4; count of bases not matched to a gene: 10. The CDR3 runs to 15 residues. Germline CDR1 and CDR2: MNHNS and SASEGT.

This clonotype has ten or more counts. This rearrangement joins TRBV28 to TRBJ2-2; D could derive from TRBD1 or TRBD2 (5 bases each). Trimming took off 5 bases at V and 7 bases at J, with 17 bases between the two ends. The CDR3 is 15 amino acids. Germline-derived CDR1 and CDR2 are MDHEN and SYDVKM. This chain's CDR3 is CASSPLVGAGGELFF. CDR3 nucleotide sequence: TGTGCCAGCAGTCCCCTCGTAGGGGCGGGCGGGGAGCTGTTTTTT.

This clonotype appeared once. The rearrangement links TRBV3-1 to TRBJ1-3; D call uncertain. The CDR3 extends over 15 amino acids. CDR1 and CDR2 from the germline V gene are LGHDT and YNNKEL (reference sequence). V was shortened by 0 bases and J by 4 bases, with 10 bases between the two germline ends. CDR3 nucleotide sequence: TGTGCCAGCAGCCAAGATTCGGGCTCGGGAAACACCATATATTTT. Protein product: CASSQDSGSGNTIYF. Full variable domain (rest looked up from reference TRBV3-1 and TRBJ1-3): DTAVSQTPKYLVTQMGNDKSIKCEQNLGHDTMYWYKQDSKKFLKIMFSYNNKELIINETVPNRFSPKSPDKAHLNLHINSLELGDSAVYFCASSQDSGSGNTIYFGEGSWLTVV.

The sample holds many counts of this clonotype. V is TRBV12-3 or TRBV12-4 and J is TRBJ2-5; tentatively, D is TRBD2 (5 bases). Trimming pared 8 bases from V and 0 bases from J, leaving 7 bases between. The length of the CDR3 is 12 residues. The CDR3 bases are TGTGCCAGCCGGGGATACCAAGAGACCCAGTACTTC. Protein product: CASRGYQETQYF.

The chain combines TRBV9 with TRBJ2-1; D may be TRBD1 (5 bases). Germline values: CDR1 SGDLS, CDR2 YYNGEE. The CDR3 totals 13 residues. V lost 3 bases and J lost 9, with 13 bases in between. CDR3 loop: CASSGMEGAEQFF. DNA of the CDR3: TGTGCCAGCAGCGGCATGGAAGGGGCTGAGCAGTTCTTC.

This sequence joins TRBV9 and TRBJ2-7; TRBD2 aligns across 10 bases. The CDR3 extends over 16 amino acids. Germline assignment: CDR1 SGDLS and CDR2 YYNGEE. J lost 6 bases, V lost 4 bases, and 13 bases had no gene match. In DNA, the CDR3 is TGTGCCAGCAGCCGAACCCTAGCGGGAGTTTTGGGCGAGCAGTACTTC. Protein: CASSRTLAGVLGEQYF.

This clonotype was picked up many times. The chain combines TRBV7-2 with TRBJ2-2; D unresolved. The CDR3 is 14 residues long. V lost 3 bases and J lost 4, with 9 bases in between. Germline loops: CDR1 SGHTA, CDR2 FQGNSA. The CDR3 reads CASSFPLITGELFF. CDR3 nucleotides: TGTGCCAGCAGCTTCCCATTAATCACCGGGGAGCTGTTTTTT.

With regard to this clonotype: Its ends do not fully match the called genes, so a read error is possible. V gene TRBV28 combines with J gene TRBJ1-2; 8 bases agree with TRBD1. CDR3 length: 15 residues. The V gene's germline CDR1 is MDHEN and CDR2 SYDVKM. The CDR3 region is CVSSSTGGNSYGYTF. The CDR3 nucleotides read TGTGTCAGCAGTTCCACAGGGGGGAATAGCTATGGCTACACCTTC.